This T cell receptor (beta chain) was retrieved from a study of T cell responses to AZD1222 COVID-19 vaccine (dated by TCRdb to the early 2020s). Looking at the study overall: Because spike-specific TCR depth and breadth did not differ between the two schedules, AZD1222 recipients who got a second dose at roughly 4 weeks were pooled with those who got a second dose at roughly 12 weeks. A total of over 230 trial participants underwent TCR sequencing, of whom some 200 had received two doses of AZD1222 and roughly 26 had received two doses of the MenACWY control vaccine. Enrollment into the trials was organized by age into subgroups of 18-55, 56-69 and 70-plus years, and those subgroups contained approximately 160, 26 and 62 TCR-sequenced participants, respectively.

Taken with the paper, the label for time point translates to: baseline before first vaccination. Vaccinee samples came from UK trials COV001 and COV002, including a single-blind randomized controlled phase 2/3 trial of AZD1222 (ChAdOx1 nCoV-19) in healthy adults. For TCRbeta chain sequencing, PBMC samples from trial participants were taken at day 0 and at day 28 after the second dose. The CDR3 regions of human TCRbeta chains were analyzed by immunosequencing. For the original study's pipeline: Repertoire TCRs were checked for matches against a reference library of SARS-CoV-2-specific TCRs that had been generated using the MIRA antigen-specificity platform. Breadth meant the fraction of unique TCRs that were SARS-CoV-2-associated, whereas depth meant the fraction of total T cells that were SARS-CoV-2-associated. Using the MIRA data, each spike-specific TCR was assigned both to the spike region to which the TCR was reactive and to a CD4 or CD8 class. Log10-transformed breadth and depth values were compared by one-way ANOVA with Sidak's multiple comparisons tests. TCRdb's version of the immuneACCESS table is confined to in-frame rearrangements and falls short of the full clone set. An unresolved V gene accounts for under half of the shortfall where checked; the remainder is of unknown origin. From that table come the V and J calls and clone size; the DNA was used to work out D and trimming. The sample contains approximately 110,000 clones, more than 90% of them found a single time. Jointly, the top ten make up 2% to 2.5% of the sample.

The germline V gene (reference sequence) supplies CDR1 MNHNY and CDR2 SVGAGI. CDR3 length: 15 amino acids, cysteine to phenylalanine. Of all the DNA, just the CDR3 is kept, 45 bases in frame from base 1. V and J are truncated by 6 bases and 3 bases respectively, leaving an intervening sequence of 12 bases. Study-wide findings and limitations: Only five to seven AZD1222 recipients were SARS-CoV-2 seropositive at baseline, limiting conclusions about previously exposed vaccinees. Because no day 14 peak-response samples were available, the repertoires could be characterized only after the peak T cell response. The 56-69-year group was small, and its depth increase did not reach significance, likely because of low power. The vaccine-associated CD4 TCRs covered the entire spike protein, and the dominant responses fell in regions 160-218 and 743-854. Participants were mostly white British, with more females than males. The authors suggested clonal diversity may have been underestimated. Nearly half of unique spike-specific TCRs reportedly recognized epitopes outside regions mutated in the B.1.351 and B.1.1.7 variants. Spike-specific TCR breadth and depth rose significantly after two AZD1222 doses compared with day 0 and with MenACWY recipients.

This clone was observed a handful of times. The antigen this receptor binds is unknown. Within one base of it there is no much larger clone, and no base qualities were kept. The rearranged segments are TRBV6-6 and TRBJ2-6; too little of a D gene remains to name it. This clonotype was obtained from an adult in good health. Sample: peripheral blood, taken on day 0 of AZD1222 vaccination. CDR3 region: CASSPSSFGANVLTF. The DNA reads as follows: TGTGCCAGCAGCCCCTCCAGTTTTGGGGCCAACGTCCTGACTTTC.